This is a list of T cell receptor beta chains from one sample in a study of cytomegalovirus exposure and HLA in healthy donors. Repertoires were generated with immunoSEQ multiplex PCR, while TCRdb's copy carries only in-frame clones and drops some. The sample holds 150,000 to 200,000 clones, roughly 65% seen once. The sequenced sample was PBMCs. These receptor sequences come from a man aged 18 to 30 in good health and CMV-seropositive. The CDR3 runs from the conserved cysteine through the conserved F or W. The D gene is left open where the match is weak. Some rows have no size entry. The others give once, few or many, or a class for an expanded clone.

D,V,size,J,CDR3,DNA
NA,TRBV19,NA,TRBJ1-5,CASSIETGRVGNQPQHF,TGTGCCAGTAGTATCGAAACAGGGAGGGTTGGCAATCAGCCCCAGCATTTT
TRBD1,TRBV15,few,TRBJ1-5,CATSRDRQGIGSNQPQHF,TGTGCCACCAGCAGAGATCGACAGGGGATCGGTAGCAATCAGCCCCAGCATTTT
TRBD1,TRBV6-5,NA,TRBJ1-6,CASKGTGLYNSPLHF,TGTGCCAGCAAGGGGACAGGCCTCTATAATTCACCCCTCCACTTT
TRBD1,TRBV5-4,NA,TRBJ1-2,CASSLGQGRYGYTF,TGTGCCAGCAGCTTGGGACAGGGACGGTATGGCTACACCTTC
NA,TRBV5-1,NA,TRBJ2-5,CASSLAPGETQYF,TGCGCCAGCAGCTTGGCGCCGGGAGAGACCCAGTACTTC
NA,TRBV30,few,TRBJ2-6,CAWIRPSGYGGANVLTF,TGTGCCTGGATTCGTCCCTCGGGGTATGGTGGGGCCAACGTCCTGACTTTC
NA,TRBV29-1,once,TRBJ2-2,CSVDLNTGELFF,TGCAGCGTTGACCTTAACACCGGGGAGCTGTTTTTT
NA,TRBV9,medium-sized,TRBJ2-3,CASSVEGGESTDTQYF,TGTGCCAGCAGCGTAGAGGGCGGGGAAAGCACAGATACGCAGTATTTT
TRBD2,TRBV14,few,TRBJ2-1,CASSPTSGSYNEQFF,TGTGCCAGCAGCCCAACTAGCGGGAGCTACAATGAGCAGTTCTTC
NA,TRBV5-1,once,TRBJ2-5,CASSLEGETKTQYF,TGCGCCAGCAGCTTGGAGGGGGAGACGAAGACCCAGTACTTC